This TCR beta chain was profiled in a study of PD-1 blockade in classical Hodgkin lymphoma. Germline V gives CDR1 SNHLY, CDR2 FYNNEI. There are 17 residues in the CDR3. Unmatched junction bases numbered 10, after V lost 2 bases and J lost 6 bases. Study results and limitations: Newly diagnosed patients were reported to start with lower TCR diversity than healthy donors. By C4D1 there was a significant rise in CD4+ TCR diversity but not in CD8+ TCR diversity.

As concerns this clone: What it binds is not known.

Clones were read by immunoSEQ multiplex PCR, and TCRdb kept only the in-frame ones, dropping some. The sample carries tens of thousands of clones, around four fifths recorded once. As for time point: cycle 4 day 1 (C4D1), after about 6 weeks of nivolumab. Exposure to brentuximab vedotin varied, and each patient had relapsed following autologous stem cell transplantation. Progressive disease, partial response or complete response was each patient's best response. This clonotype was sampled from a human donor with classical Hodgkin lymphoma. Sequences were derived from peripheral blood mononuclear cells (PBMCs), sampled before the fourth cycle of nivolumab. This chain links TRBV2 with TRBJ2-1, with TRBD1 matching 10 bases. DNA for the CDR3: TGTGCCAGCAGTGAATATTGGGGACAGGGGCCTTTCAATGAGCAGTTCTTC. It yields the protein CASSEYWGQGPFNEQFF.